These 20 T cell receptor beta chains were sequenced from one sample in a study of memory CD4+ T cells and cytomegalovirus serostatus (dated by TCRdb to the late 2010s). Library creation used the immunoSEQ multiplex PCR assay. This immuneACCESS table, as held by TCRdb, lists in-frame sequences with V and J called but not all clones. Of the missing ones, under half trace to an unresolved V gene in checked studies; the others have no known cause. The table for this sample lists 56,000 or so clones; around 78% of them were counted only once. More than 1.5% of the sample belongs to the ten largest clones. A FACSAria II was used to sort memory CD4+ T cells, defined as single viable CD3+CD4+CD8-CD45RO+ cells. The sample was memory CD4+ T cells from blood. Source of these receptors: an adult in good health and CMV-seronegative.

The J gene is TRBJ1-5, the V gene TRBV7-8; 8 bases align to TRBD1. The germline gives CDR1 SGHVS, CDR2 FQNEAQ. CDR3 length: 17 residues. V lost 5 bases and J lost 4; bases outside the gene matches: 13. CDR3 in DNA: TGTGCCAGCAGCCTCGGGCCTGACAGGGGCCGTAATCAGCCCCAGCATTTT. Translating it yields CASSLGPDRGRNQPQHF.

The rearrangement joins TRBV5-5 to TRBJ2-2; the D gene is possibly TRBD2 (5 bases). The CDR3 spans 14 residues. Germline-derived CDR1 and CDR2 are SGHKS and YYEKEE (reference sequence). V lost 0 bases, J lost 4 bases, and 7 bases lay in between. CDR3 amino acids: CASSLVAGTGELFF. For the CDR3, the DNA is TGTGCCAGCAGCTTGGTTGCGGGCACCGGGGAGCTGTTTTTT.

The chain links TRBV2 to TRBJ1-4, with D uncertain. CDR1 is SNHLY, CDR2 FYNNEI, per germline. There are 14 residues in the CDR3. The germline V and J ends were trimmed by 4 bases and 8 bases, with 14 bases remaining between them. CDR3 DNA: TGTGCCAGCAGTGGTGGCAGGACCGAGGAAAAACTGTTTTTT. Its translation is CASSGGRTEEKLFF. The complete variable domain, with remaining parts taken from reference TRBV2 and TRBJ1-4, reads EPEVTQTPSHQVTQMGQEVILRCVPISNHLYFYWYRQILGQKVEFLVSFYNNEISEKSEIFDDQFSVERPDGSNFTLKIRSTKLEDSAMYFCASSGGRTEEKLFFGSGTQLSVL.

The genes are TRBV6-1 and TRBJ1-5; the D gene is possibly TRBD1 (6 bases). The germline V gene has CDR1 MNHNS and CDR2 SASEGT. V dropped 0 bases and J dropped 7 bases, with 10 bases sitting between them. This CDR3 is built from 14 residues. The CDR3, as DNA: TGTGCCAGCAGTGAAGCAGGGGGGCACCAGCCCCAGCATTTT. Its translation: CASSEAGGHQPQHF.

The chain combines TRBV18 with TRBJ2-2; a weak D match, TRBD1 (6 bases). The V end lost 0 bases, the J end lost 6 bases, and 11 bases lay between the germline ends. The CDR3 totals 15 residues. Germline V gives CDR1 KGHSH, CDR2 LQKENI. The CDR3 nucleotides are TGTGCCAGCTCACCACCGTCCAGGGGACCCGGGGAGCTGTTTTTT. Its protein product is CASSPPSRGPGELFF.

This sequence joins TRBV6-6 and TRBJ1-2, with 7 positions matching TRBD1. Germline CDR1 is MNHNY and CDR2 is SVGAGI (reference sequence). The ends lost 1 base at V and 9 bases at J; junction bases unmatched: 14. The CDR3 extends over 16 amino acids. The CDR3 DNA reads TGTGCCAGCAGTTACTTCACGGGGGAGGGGGCGATGAGCTACACCTTC. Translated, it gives CASSYFTGEGAMSYTF.

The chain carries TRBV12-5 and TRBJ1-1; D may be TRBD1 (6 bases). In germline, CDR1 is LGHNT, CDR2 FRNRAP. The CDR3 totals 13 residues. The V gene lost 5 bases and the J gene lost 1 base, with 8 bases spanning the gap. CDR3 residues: CASGLDRNTEAFF. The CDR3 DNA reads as TGTGCTAGTGGTCTGGACAGGAACACTGAAGCTTTCTTT. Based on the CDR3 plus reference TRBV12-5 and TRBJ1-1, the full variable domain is DARVTQTPRHKVTEMGQEVTMRCQPILGHNTVFWYRQTMMQGLELLAYFRNRAPLDDSGMPKDRFSAEMPDATLATLKIQPSEPRDSAVYFCASGLDRNTEAFFGQGTRLTVV.

The CDR3 protein is CASSLEGIGELFF. The DNA of the CDR3 is TGTGCCAGCAGCTTAGAAGGCATCGGGGAGCTGTTTTTT. The chain links TRBV11-2 to TRBJ2-2; D is unresolved. The germline V and J ends were trimmed by 0 bases and 7 bases, with 6 bases remaining between them. The CDR3 totals 13 residues. The germline V gene encodes CDR1 SGHAT and CDR2 FQNNGV.

This CDR3 is CAAGAPLQPQHF. The DNA of the CDR3 is TGTGCAGCCGGGGCCCCTCTTCAGCCCCAGCATTTT. The chain is built from TRBV30 and TRBJ1-5; perhaps TRBD1 as D (5 bases). The V gene's germline CDR1 is GTSNPN and CDR2 SVGIG (reference sequence). The CDR3 sequence is 12 residues long.

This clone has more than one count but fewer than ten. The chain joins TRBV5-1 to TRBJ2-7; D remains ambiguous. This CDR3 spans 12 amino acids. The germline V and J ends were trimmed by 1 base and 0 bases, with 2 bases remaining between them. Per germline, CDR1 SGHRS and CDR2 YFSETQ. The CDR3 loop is CASSLTSYEQYF. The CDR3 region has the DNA TGCGCCAGCAGCTTGACCTCCTACGAGCAGTACTTC.

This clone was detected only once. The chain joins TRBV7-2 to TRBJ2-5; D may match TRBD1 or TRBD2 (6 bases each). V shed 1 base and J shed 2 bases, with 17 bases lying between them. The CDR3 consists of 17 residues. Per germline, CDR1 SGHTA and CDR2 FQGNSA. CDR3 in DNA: TGTGCCAGCAGCTTAGGTGGAACAGGGAGGCATCAAGAGACCCAGTACTTC. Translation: CASSLGGTGRHQETQYF.

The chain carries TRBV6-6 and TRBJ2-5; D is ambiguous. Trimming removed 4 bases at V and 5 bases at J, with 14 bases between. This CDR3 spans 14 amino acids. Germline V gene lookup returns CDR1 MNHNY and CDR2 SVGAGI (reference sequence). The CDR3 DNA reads TGTGCCAGCAGTTTCGCCGTGAATGGGGAGACCCAGTACTTC. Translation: CASSFAVNGETQYF.

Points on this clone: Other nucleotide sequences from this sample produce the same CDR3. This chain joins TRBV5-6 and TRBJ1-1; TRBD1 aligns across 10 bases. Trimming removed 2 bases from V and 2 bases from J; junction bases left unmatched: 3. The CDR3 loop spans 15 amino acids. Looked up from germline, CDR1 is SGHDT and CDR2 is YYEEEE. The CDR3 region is CASSFDRGRNTEAFF. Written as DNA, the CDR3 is TGTGCCAGCAGCTTTGACAGGGGGCGCAACACTGAAGCTTTCTTT. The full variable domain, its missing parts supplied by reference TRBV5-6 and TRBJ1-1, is DAGVTQSPTHLIKTRGQQVTLRCSPKSGHDTVSWYQQALGQGPQFIFQYYEEEERQRGNFPDRFSGHQFPNYSSELNVNALLLGDSALYLCASSFDRGRNTEAFFGQGTRLTVV.

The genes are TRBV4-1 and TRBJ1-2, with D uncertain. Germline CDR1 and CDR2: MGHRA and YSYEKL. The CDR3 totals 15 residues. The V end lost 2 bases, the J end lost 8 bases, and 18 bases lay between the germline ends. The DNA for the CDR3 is TGCGCCAGCAGCCAACTTCTCGGTGCCGTACCCGGCTACACCTTC. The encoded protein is CASSQLLGAVPGYTF.

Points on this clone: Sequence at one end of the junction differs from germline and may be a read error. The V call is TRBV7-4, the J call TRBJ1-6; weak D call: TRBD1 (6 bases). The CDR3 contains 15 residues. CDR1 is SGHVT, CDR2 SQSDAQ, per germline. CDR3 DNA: TGTGCCAGCAGCGGGCAAAGACAGGCTAATTCGCCCCTCCACTTT. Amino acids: CASSGQRQANSPLHF.

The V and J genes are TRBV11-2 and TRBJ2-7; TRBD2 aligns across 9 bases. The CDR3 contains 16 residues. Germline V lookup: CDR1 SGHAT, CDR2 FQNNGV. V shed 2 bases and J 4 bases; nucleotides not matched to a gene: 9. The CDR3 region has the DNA TGTGCCAGCAGCTTAATGAGCGGGAGGTCTGAGTACGAGCAGTACTTC. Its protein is CASSLMSGRSEYEQYF.

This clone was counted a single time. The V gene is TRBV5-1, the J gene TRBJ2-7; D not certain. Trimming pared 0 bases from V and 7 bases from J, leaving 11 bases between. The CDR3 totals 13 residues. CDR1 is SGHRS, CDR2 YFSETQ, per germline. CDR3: CASSLVGRMEQYF. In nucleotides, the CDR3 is TGCGCCAGCAGCTTGGTCGGCCGTATGGAGCAGTACTTC.

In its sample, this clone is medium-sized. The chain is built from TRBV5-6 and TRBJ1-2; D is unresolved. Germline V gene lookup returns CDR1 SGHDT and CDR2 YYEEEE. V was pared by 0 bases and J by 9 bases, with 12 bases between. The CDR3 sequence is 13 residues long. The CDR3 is CASSLGLGKSYTF. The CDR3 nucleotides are TGTGCCAGCAGCTTGGGTTTGGGTAAGAGCTACACCTTC.

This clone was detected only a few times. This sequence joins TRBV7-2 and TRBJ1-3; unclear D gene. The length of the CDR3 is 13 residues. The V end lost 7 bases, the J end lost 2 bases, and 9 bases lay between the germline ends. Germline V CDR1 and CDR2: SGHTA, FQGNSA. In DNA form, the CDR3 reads TGTGCCAGCACCTTCCCCCCTGGAAACACCATATATTTT. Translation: CASTFPPGNTIYF. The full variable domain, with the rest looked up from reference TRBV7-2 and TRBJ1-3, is GAGVSQSPSNKVTEKGKDVELRCDPISGHTALYWYRQSLGQGLEFLIYFQGNSAPDKSGLPSDRFSAERTGGSVSTLTIQRTQQEDSAVYLCASTFPPGNTIYFGEGSWLTVV.

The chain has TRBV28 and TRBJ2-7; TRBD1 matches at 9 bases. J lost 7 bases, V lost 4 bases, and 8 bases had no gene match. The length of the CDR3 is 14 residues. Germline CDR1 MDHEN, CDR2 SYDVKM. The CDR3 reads CASSSSGQGEEQYF. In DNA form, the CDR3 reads TGTGCCAGCAGTTCATCGGGACAGGGCGAAGAGCAGTACTTC.